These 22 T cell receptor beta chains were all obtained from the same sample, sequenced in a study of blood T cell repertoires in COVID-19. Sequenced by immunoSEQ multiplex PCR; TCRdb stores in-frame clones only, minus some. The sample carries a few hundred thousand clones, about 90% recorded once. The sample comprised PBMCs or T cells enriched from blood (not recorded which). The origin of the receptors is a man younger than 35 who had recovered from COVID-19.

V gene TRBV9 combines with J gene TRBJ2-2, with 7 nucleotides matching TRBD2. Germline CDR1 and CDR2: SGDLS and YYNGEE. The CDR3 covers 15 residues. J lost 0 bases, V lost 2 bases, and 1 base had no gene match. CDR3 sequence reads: CASSVGTTNTGELFF. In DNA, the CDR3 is TGTGCCAGCAGCGTGGGGACTACGAACACCGGGGAGCTGTTTTTT.

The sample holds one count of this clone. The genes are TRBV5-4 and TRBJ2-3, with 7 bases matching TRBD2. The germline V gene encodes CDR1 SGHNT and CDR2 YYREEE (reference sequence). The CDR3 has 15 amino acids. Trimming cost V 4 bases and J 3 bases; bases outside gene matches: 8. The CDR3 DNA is TGTGCCAGCAGCCTGGCTTTAGCGGGTACAGATACGCAGTATTTT. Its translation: CASSLALAGTDTQYF. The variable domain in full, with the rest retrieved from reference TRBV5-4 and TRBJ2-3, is ETGVTQSPTHLIKTRGQQVTLRCSSQSGHNTVSWYQQALGQGPQFIFQYYREEENGRGNFPPRFSGLQFPNYSSELNVNALELDDSALYLCASSLALAGTDTQYFGPGTRLTVL.

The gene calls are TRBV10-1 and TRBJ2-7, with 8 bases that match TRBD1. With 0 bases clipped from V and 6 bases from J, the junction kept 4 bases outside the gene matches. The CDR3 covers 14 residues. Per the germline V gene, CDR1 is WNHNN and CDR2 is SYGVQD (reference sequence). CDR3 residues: CASSESGTGGEQYF. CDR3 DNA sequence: TGCGCCAGCAGTGAGTCCGGGACAGGAGGCGAGCAGTACTTC.

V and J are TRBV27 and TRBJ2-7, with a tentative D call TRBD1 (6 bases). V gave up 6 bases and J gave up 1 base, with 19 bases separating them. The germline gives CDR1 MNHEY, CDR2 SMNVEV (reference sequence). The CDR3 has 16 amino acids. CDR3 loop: CASRLRTGHGSYEQYF. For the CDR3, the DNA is TGTGCCAGCAGACTCAGAACGGGACACGGATCCTACGAGCAGTACTTC.

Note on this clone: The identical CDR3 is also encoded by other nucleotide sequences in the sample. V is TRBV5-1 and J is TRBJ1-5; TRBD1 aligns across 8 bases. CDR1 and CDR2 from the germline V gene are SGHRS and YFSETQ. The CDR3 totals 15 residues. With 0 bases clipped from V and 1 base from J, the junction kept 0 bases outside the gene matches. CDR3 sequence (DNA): TGCGCCAGCAGCTTGGGGACAGGGAGCAATCAGCCCCAGCATTTT. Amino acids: CASSLGTGSNQPQHF.

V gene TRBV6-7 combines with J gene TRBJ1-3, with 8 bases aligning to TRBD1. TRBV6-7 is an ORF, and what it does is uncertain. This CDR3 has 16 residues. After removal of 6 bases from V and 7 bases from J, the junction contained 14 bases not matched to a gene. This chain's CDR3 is CASSSIGQGKGNTIYF. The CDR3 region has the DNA TGTGCCAGCAGCTCTATAGGACAGGGTAAAGGGAACACCATATATTTT.

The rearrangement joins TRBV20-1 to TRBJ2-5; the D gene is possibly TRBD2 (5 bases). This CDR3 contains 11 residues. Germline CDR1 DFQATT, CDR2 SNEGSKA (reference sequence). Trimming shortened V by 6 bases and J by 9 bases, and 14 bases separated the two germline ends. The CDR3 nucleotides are TGCAGTGCGGGAATAGACGGGGCCCAGTACTTC. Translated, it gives CSAGIDGAQYF.

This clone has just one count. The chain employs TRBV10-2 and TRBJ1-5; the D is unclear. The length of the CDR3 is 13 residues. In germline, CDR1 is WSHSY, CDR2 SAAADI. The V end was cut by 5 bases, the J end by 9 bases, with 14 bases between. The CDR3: CASSYTGSGPQHF. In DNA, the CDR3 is TGCGCCAGCAGTTACACGGGGAGTGGGCCCCAGCATTTT.

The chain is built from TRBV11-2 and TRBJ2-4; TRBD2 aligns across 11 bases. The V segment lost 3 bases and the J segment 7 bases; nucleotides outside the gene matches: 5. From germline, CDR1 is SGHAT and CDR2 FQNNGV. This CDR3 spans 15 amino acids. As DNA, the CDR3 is TGTGCCAGCAGCTTTGAACCTAGCGGGAGGAACATTCAGTACTTC. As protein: CASSFEPSGRNIQYF.

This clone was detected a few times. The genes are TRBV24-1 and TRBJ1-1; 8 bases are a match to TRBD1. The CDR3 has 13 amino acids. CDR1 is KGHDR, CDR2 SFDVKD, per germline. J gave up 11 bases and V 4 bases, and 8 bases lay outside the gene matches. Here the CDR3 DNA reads TGTGCCACCAGTGACTACAGGGGGAGAGATGCTTTCTTT. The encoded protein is CATSDYRGRDAFF.

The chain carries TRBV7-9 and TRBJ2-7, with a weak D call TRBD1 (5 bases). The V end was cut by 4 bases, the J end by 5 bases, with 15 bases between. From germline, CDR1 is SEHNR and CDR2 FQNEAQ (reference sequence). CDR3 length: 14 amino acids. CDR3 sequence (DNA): TGTGCCAGCAGCTACGCAGGGATTGAGAACGAGCAGTACTTC. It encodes CASSYAGIENEQYF. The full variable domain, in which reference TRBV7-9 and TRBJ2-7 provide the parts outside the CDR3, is DTGVSQNPRHKITKRGQNVTFRCDPISEHNRLYWYRQTLGQGPEFLTYFQNEAQLEKSRLLSDRFSAERPKGSFSTLEIQRTEQGDSAMYLCASSYAGIENEQYFGPGTRLTVT.

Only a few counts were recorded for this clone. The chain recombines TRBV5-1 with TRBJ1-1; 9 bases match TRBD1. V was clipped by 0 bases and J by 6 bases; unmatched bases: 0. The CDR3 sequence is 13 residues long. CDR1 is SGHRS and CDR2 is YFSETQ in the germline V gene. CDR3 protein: CASSLGDRAEAFF. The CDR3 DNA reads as TGCGCCAGCAGCTTGGGGGACAGGGCTGAAGCTTTCTTT.

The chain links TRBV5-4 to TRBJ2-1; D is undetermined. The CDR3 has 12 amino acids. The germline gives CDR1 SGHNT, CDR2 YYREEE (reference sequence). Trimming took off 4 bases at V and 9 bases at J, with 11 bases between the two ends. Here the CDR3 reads CASSPLEVEQFF. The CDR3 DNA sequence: TGTGCCAGCAGCCCATTAGAGGTTGAGCAGTTCTTC.

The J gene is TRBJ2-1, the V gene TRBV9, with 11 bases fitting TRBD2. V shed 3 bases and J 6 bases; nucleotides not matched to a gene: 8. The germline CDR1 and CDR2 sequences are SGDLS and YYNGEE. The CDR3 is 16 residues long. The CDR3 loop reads CASSELAGGPGNEQFF. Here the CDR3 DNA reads TGTGCCAGCAGCGAATTAGCGGGAGGGCCTGGCAATGAGCAGTTCTTC.

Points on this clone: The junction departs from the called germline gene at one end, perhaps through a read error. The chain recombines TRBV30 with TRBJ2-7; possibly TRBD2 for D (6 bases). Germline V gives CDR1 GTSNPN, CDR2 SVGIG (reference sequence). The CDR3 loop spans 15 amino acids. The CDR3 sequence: CAWSVLDSGSNEQYF. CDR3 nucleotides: TGTGCCTGGAGTGTACTCGATAGCGGCTCCAACGAGCAGTACTTC.

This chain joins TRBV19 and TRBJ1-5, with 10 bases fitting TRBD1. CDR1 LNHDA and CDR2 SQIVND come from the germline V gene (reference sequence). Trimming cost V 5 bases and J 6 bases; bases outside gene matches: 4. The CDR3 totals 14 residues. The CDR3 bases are TGTGCCAGTAGTGACAGGGGGCGGGTTCAGCCCCAGCATTTT. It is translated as CASSDRGRVQPQHF.

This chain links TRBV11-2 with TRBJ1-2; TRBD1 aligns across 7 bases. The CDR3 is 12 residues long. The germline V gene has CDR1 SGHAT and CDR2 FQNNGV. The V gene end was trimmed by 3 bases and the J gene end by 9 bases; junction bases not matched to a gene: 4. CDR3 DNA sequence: TGTGCCAGCAGCTTGACAGGGTCCCGCTACACCTTC. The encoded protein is CASSLTGSRYTF.

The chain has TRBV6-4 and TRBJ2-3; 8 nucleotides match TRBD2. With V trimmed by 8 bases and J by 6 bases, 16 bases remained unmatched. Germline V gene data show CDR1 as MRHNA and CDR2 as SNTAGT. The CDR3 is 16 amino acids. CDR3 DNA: TGTGCCAGCTCTCCCTCTTTTGGCGGGAGGAGGGATACGCAGTATTTT. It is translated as CASSPSFGGRRDTQYF.

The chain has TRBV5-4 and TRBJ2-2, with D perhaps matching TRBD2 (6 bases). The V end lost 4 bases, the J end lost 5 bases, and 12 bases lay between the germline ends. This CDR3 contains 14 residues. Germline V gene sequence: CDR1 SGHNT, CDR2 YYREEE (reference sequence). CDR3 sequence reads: CASSPRLDTGELFF. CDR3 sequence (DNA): TGTGCCAGCAGCCCCCGACTAGATACCGGGGAGCTGTTTTTT.

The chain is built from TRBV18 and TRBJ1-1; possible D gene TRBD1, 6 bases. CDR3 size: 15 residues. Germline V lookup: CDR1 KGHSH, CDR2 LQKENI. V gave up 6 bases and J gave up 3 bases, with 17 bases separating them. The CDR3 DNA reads TGTGCCAGCTCTCCAGGACAGCGACAGTACACTGAAGCTTTCTTT. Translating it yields CASSPGQRQYTEAFF.

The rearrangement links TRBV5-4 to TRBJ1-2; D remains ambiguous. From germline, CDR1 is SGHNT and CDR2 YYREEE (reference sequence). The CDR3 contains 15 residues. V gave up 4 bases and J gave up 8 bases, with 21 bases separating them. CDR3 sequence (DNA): TGTGCCAGCAGCCGTAAGATGGGCGGGCAGAGCGGCTACACCTTC. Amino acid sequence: CASSRKMGGQSGYTF.

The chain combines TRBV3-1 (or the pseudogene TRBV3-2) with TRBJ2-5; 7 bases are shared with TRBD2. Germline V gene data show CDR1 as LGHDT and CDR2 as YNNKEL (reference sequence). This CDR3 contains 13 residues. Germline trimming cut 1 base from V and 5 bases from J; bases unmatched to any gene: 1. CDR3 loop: CASSQGRGETQYF. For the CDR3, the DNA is TGTGCCAGCAGCCAAGGGCGGGGGGAGACCCAGTACTTC.